This T cell receptor beta chain was recorded in a study of OX40 agonist ivuxolimab in advanced cancers. Study overall: The treatment was a fully human IgG2 OX40 agonist, ivuxolimab.

The assay was immunoSEQ multiplex PCR, and TCRdb's table has in-frame clones only and misses some. The top ten hold around a fifth of the sample, which has fewer than 35,000 clones, approximately 80% seen once. Trimming at V came to 4 bases and at J to 9 bases, leaving 20 bases not matched to a gene. The CDR3 sequence is 17 residues long. Germline assignment: CDR1 SGHNT and CDR2 YYREEE (reference sequence). V usage is TRBV5-4 and J usage is TRBJ1-1, with 8 bases that match TRBD1. The TCR comes from an adult with an advanced solid tumor such as melanoma, head and neck, liver or kidney cancer. The sequencing used CD4+ or CD8+ T cells sorted from blood, collected in a trial of the OX40 agonist ivuxolimab. The CDR3 loop is CASSRGDRLDGPNKAFF. The CDR3 DNA sequence: TGTGCCAGCAGCCGGGGGGACAGGTTGGACGGCCCCAATAAAGCTTTCTTT. Complete variable domain (other parts from reference TRBV5-4 and TRBJ1-1): ETGVTQSPTHLIKTRGQQVTLRCSSQSGHNTVSWYQQALGQGPQFIFQYYREEENGRGNFPPRFSGLQFPNYSSELNVNALELDDSALYLCASSRGDRLDGPNKAFFGQGTRLTVV.